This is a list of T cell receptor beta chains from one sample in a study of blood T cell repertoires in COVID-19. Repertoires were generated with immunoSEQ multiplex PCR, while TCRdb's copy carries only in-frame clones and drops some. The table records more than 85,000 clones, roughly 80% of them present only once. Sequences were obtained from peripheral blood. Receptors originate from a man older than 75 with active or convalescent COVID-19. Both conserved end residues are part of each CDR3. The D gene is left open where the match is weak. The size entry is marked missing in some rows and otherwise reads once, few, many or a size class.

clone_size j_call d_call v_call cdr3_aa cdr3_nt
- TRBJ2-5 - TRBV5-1 CASSLTAGAETQYF TGCGCCAGCAGCTTGACGGCGGGTGCTGAGACCCAGTACTTC
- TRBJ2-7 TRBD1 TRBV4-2 CASSKRQGPSYEQYF TGTGCCAGCAGCAAGAGACAGGGCCCATCCTACGAGCAGTACTTC
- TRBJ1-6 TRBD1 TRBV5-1 CASSSRQGANSPLHF TGCGCCAGCAGCTCACGACAGGGCGCTAATTCACCCCTCCACTTT
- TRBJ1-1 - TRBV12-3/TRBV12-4 CASSLKAQVEAFF TGTGCCAGCAGTTTAAAGGCACAGGTTGAAGCTTTCTTT
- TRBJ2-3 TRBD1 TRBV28 CASSLGQRGAHF TGTGCCAGCAGTTTGGGACAGAGAGGAGCCCATTTT
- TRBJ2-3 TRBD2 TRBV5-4 CASSLWASGGQRGDTQYF TGTGCCAGCAGCTTGTGGGCTAGCGGGGGCCAACGTGGAGATACGCAGTATTTT
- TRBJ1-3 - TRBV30 CAWGMGGSGNTIYF TGTGCCTGGGGGATGGGGGGCTCTGGAAACACCATATATTTT
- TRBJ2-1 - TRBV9 CASSGTGRFGRNEQFF TGTGCCAGCAGCGGCACGGGGCGCTTTGGGAGGAATGAGCAGTTCTTC
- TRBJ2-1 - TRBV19 CATLRSPRGTYNEQFF TGTGCCACCCTGAGGTCCCCCCGCGGTACCTACAATGAGCAGTTCTTC
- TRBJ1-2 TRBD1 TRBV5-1 CASSGDLQGPGYTF TGCGCCAGCAGCGGGGACTTACAGGGGCCGGGCTACACCTTC
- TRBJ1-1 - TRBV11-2 CASTLNRARTEAFF TGTGCCAGCACCTTAAACAGGGCCCGCACTGAAGCTTTCTTT
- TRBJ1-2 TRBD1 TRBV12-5 CASGRTDRVGGYTF TGTGCTAGTGGTAGGACGGACAGGGTGGGTGGCTACACCTTC
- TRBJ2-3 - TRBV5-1 CASSRVTSTDTQYF TGCGCCAGCAGTCGGGTTACTAGCACAGATACGCAGTATTTT
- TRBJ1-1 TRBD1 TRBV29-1 CSVEGAGTGIPEAFF TGCAGCGTTGAGGGGGCAGGGACAGGGATCCCTGAAGCTTTCTTT
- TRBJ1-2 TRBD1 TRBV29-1 CSVTGQGGHGYTF TGCAGCGTTACCGGACAGGGGGGCCATGGCTACACCTTC
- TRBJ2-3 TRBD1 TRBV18 CASSPPQGAHTDTQYF TGTGCCAGCTCACCACCACAGGGGGCTCACACAGATACGCAGTATTTT
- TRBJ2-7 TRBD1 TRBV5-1 CASSLRQGDYEQYF TGCGCCAGCAGCTTGCGTCAGGGGGACTACGAGCAGTACTTC
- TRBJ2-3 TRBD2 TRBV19 CASRYRGGPRTDTQYF TGTGCCAGTAGATACCGCGGGGGGCCGCGGACAGATACGCAGTATTTT
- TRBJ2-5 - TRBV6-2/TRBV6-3 CASSHRGLETQYF TGTGCCAGCAGTCATCGGGGACTAGAGACCCAGTACTTC
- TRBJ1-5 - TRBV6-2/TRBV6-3 CASSRIPGQEDGGSQHF TGTGCCAGCAGTAGGATACCCGGACAAGAGGATGGGGGGTCCCAGCATTTT
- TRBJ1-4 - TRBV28 CASSTTGRVREKLFF TGTGCCAGCAGTACAACAGGGAGGGTTCGGGAAAAACTGTTTTTT
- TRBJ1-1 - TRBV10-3 CAIRREGEMSTEAFF TGTGCCATCAGGAGAGAGGGGGAAATGAGCACTGAAGCTTTCTTT
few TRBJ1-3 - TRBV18 CASSPPPGGRNTIYF TGTGCCAGCTCACCCCCCCCAGGAGGACGAAACACCATATATTTT
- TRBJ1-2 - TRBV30 CAWSKQENYGYTF TGTGCCTGGAGTAAACAGGAGAACTATGGCTACACCTTC
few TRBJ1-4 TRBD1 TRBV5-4 CASSLEPLQGGRGEKLFF TGTGCCAGCAGCTTGGAACCTCTACAGGGGGGGCGTGGGGAAAAACTGTTTTTT
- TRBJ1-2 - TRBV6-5 CASHRQGDGYTF TGTGCCAGCCATCGGCAGGGTGATGGCTACACCTTC
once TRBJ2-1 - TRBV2 CASSEGGLTGGEQFF TGTGCCAGCAGTGAAGGGGGATTGACAGGCGGTGAGCAGTTCTTC
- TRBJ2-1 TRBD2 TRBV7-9 CASSPASGGGPYNEQFF TGTGCCAGCAGCCCCGCTAGCGGGGGGGGGCCCTACAATGAGCAGTTCTTC
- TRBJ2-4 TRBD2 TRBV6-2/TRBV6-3 CASSRTSGGINIQYF TGTGCCAGCAGTAGGACTAGCGGGGGAATAAACATTCAGTACTTC
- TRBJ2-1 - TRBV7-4 CASSLLRPSCCYNEQFF TGTGCCAGCAGCCTACTACGGCCCTCATGCTGCTACAATGAGCAGTTCTTC
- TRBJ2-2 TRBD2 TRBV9 CASSGRLAGGPDSPPGELFF TGTGCCAGCAGCGGCAGACTAGCGGGGGGCCCAGACTCCCCCCCCGGGGAGCTGTTTTTT
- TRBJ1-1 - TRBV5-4 CASSRGGNTEAFF TGTGCCAGCAGCCGCGGGGGGAACACTGAAGCTTTCTTT
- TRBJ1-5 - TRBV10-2 CASTDMGSNQPQHF TGCGCCAGCACGGACATGGGAAGCAATCAGCCCCAGCATTTT
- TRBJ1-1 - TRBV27 CASSLSLALGDNTEAFF TGTGCCAGCAGTTTAAGTTTGGCTCTCGGGGATAACACTGAAGCTTTCTTT
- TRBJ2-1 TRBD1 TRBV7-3 CASSLIVMGRGRNEQFF TGTGCCAGCAGCTTAATTGTAATGGGCAGGGGGCGCAATGAGCAGTTCTTC
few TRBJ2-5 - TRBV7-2 CASSLDRTGYQETQYF TGTGCCAGCAGCTTAGACCGAACAGGGTATCAAGAGACCCAGTACTTC
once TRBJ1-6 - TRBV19 CASSIAGVGSSYNSPLHF TGTGCCAGTAGTATAGCGGGGGTCGGAAGCTCCTATAATTCACCCCTCCACTTT
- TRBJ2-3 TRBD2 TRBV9 CASSVDTSGVTDTQYF TGTGCCAGCAGCGTAGACACTAGCGGGGTAACAGATACGCAGTATTTT
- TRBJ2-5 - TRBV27 CASSPADRETQYF TGTGCCAGCAGCCCTGCGGATCGGGAGACCCAGTACTTC
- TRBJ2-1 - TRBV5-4 CASSLDPSSYNEQFF TGTGCCAGCAGCTTGGACCCGAGCTCCTACAATGAGCAGTTCTTC
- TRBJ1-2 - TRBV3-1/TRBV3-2 CASSQVRGSNYGYTF TGTGCCAGCAGCCAAGTAAGGGGTTCTAACTATGGCTACACCTTC
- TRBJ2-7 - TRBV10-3 CAISGGRINEQYF TGTGCCATCAGTGGTGGCAGGATTAACGAGCAGTACTTC
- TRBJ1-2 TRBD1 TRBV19 CASSLDRGQEGYTF TGTGCCAGTAGTCTGGACAGGGGGCAGGAGGGCTACACCTTC
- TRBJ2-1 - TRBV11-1 CASSPGQNQVDEQFF TGTGCCAGCAGCCCCGGACAGAACCAAGTCGATGAGCAGTTCTTC